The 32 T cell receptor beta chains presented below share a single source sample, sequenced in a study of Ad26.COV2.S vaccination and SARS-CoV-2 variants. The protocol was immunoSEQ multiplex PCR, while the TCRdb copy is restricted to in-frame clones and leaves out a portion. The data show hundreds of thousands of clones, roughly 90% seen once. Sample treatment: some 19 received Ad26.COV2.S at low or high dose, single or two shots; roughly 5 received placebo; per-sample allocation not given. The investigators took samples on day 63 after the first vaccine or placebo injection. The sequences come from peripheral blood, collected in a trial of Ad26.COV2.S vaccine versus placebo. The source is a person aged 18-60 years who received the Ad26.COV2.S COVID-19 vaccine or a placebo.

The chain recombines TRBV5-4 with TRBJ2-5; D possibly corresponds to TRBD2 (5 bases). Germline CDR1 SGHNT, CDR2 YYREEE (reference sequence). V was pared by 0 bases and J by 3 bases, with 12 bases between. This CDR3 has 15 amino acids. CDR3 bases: TGTGCCAGCAGCTTGGTGTCAGGAGGAGAAGAGACCCAGTACTTC. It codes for CASSLVSGGEETQYF.

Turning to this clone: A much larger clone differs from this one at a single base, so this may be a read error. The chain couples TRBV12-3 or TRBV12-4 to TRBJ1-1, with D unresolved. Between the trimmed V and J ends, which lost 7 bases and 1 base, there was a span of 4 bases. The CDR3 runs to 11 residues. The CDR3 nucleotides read TGTGCCAGCACCTGGAACACTGAAGCTTTCTTT. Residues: CASTWNTEAFF.

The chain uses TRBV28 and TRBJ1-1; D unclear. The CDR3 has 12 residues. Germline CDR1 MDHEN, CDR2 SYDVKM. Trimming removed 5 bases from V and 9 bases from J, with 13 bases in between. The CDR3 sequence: CASSIKRLKAFF. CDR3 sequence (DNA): TGTGCCAGCAGTATAAAACGTCTTAAAGCTTTCTTT. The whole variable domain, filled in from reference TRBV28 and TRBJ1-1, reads DVKVTQSSRYLVKRTGEKVFLECVQDMDHENMFWYRQDPGLGLRLIYFSYDVKMKEKGDIPEGYSVSREKKERFSLILESASTNQTSMYLCASSIKRLKAFFGQGTRLTVV.

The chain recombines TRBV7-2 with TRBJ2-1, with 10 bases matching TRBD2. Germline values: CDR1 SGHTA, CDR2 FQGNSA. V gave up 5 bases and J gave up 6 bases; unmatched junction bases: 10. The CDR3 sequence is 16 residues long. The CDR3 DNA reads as TGTGCCAGCAGCCCCCCCGGGACTAGCGTAGGCAATGAGCAGTTCTTC. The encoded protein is CASSPPGTSVGNEQFF.

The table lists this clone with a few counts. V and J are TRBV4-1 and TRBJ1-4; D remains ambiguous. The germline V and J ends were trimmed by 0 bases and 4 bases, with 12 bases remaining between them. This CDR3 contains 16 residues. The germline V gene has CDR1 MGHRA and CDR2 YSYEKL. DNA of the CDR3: TGCGCCAGCAGCCAAGAAAACCGGGCTAATAATGAAAAACTGTTTTTT. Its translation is CASSQENRANNEKLFF.

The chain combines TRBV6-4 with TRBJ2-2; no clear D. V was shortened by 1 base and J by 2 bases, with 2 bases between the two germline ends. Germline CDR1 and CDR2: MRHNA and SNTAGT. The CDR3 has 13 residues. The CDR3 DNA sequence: TGTGCCAGCAGTGACTTCAACACCGGGGAGCTGTTTTTT. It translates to CASSDFNTGELFF.

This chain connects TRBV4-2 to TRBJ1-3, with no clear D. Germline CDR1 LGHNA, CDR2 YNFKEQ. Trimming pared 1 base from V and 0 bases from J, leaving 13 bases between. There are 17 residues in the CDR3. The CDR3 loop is CASSQVGQAHSGNTIYF. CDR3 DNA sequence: TGTGCCAGCAGCCAAGTCGGGCAGGCGCACTCTGGAAACACCATATATTTT.

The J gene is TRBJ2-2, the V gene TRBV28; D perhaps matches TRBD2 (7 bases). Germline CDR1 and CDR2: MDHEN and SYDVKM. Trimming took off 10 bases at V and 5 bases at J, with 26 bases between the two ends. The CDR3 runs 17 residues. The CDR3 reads CATTKRTRGRGTGELFF. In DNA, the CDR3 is TGTGCCACCACAAAAAGAACGAGGGGGAGGGGAACCGGGGAGCTGTTTTTT. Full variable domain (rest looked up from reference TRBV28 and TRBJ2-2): DVKVTQSSRYLVKRTGEKVFLECVQDMDHENMFWYRQDPGLGLRLIYFSYDVKMKEKGDIPEGYSVSREKKERFSLILESASTNQTSMYLCATTKRTRGRGTGELFFGEGSRLTVL.

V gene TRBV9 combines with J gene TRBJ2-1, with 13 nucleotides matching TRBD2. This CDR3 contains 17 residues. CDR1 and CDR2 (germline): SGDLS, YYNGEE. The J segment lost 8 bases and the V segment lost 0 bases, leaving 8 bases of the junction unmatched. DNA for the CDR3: TGTGCCAGCAGCGTAGACGAACTAGCGGGGGGGCCCCATGAGCAGTTCTTC. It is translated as CASSVDELAGGPHEQFF.

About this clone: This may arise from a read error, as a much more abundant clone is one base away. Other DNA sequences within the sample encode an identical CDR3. The CDR3 loop reads CASSSGQGNSPLHF. CDR3 bases: TGTGCCAGCAGTTCCGGACAGGGGAATTCACCCCTCCACTTT. J is TRBJ1-6 and V is TRBV28, with 9 nucleotides matching TRBD1. Trimming took 4 bases from V and 7 from J; bases not matched to a gene: 2. Per the germline V gene, CDR1 is MDHEN and CDR2 is SYDVKM. The CDR3 contains 14 residues.

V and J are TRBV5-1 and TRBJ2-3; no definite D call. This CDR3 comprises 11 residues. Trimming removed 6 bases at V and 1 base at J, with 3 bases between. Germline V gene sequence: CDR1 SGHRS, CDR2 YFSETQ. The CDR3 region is CASTGTDTQYF. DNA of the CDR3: TGCGCCAGCACCGGCACAGATACGCAGTATTTT. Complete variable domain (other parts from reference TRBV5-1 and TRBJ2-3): KAGVTQTPRYLIKTRGQQVTLSCSPISGHRSVSWYQQTPGQGLQFLFEYFSETQRNKGNFPGRFSGRQFSNSRSEMNVSTLELGDSALYLCASTGTDTQYFGPGTRLTVL.

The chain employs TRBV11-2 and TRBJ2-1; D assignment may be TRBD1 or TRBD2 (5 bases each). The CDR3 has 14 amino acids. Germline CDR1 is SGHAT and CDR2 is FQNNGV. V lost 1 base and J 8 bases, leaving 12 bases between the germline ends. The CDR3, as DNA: TGTGCCAGCAGCTTAGTGGGGCTAGCCTATGAGCAGTTCTTC. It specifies CASSLVGLAYEQFF.

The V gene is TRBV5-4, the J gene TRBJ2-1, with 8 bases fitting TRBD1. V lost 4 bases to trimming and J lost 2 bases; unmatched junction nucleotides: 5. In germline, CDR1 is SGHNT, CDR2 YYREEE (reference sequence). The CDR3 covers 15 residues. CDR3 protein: CASSASGGPYNEQFF. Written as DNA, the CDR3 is TGTGCCAGCAGCGCGTCAGGGGGCCCCTACAATGAGCAGTTCTTC.

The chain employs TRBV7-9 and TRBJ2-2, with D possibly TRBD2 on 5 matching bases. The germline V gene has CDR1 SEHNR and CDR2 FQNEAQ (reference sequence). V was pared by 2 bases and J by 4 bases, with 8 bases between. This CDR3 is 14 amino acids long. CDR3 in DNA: TGTGCCAGCAGCTTATTTGAGGGCACCGGGGAGCTGTTTTTT. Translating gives CASSLFEGTGELFF.

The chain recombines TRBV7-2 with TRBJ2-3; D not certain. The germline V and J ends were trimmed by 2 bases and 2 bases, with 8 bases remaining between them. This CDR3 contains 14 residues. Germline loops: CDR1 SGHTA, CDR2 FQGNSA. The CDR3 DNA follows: TGTGCCAGCAGCTTACGTGGATTCACAGATACGCAGTATTTT. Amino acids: CASSLRGFTDTQYF.

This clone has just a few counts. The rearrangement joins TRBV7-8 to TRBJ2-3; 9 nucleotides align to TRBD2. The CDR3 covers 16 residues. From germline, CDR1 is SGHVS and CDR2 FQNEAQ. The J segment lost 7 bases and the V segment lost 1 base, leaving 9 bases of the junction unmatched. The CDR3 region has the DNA TGTGCCAGCAGCTTAGGGGGTAGCGGGAGTTCATATACGCAGTATTTT. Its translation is CASSLGGSGSSYTQYF.

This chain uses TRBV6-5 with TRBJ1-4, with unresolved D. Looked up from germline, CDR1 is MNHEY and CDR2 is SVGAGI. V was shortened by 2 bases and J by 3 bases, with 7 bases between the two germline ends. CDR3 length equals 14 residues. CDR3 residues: CASSYGGANEKLFF. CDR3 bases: TGTGCCAGCAGTTACGGCGGAGCTAATGAAAAACTGTTTTTT.

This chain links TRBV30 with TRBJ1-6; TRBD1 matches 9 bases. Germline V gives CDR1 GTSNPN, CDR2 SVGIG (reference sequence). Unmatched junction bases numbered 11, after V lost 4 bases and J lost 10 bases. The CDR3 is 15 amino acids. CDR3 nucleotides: TGTGCCTGGACTCACCCCGGGACAGGGCTGTCACCCCTCCACTTT. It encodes CAWTHPGTGLSPLHF. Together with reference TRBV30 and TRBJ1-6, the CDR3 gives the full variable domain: SQTIHQWPATLVQPVGSPLSLECTVEGTSNPNLYWYRQAAGRGLQLLFYSVGIGQISSEVPQNLSASRPQDRQFILSSKKLLLSDSGFYLCAWTHPGTGLSPLHFGNGTRLTVT.

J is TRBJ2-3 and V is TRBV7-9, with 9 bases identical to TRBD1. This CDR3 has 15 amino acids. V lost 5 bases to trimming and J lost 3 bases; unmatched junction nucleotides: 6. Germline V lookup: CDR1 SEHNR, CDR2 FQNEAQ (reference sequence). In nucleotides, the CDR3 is TGTGCCAGCAGCCCCCCGGACAGGGGAACAGATACGCAGTATTTT. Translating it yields CASSPPDRGTDTQYF.

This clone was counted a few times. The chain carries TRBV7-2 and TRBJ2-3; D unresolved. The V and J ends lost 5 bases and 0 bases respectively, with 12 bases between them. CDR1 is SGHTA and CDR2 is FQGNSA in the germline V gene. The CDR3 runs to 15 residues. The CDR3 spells CASSILGSSTDTQYF. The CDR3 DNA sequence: TGTGCCAGCAGCATTCTGGGGTCTAGCACAGATACGCAGTATTTT.

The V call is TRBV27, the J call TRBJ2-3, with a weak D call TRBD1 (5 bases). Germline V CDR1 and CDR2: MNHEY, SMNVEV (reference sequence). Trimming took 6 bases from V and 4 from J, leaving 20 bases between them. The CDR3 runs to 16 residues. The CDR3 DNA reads TGTGCCAGCAGCTACAGGCAAGCACGAATTTCAGATACGCAGTATTTT. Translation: CASSYRQARISDTQYF.

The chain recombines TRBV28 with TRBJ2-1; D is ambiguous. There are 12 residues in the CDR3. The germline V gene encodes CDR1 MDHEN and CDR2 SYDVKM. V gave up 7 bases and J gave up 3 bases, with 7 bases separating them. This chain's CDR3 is CASTPDYNEQFF. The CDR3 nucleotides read TGTGCCAGCACCCCCGACTACAATGAGCAGTTCTTC.

The CDR3 nucleotides are TGTGCCAGCTCACCGCCTAGGACAGGGGGCGTAAACACTGAAGCTTTCTTT. Protein product: CASSPPRTGGVNTEAFF. The chain uses TRBV18 and TRBJ1-1, with 11 positions matching TRBD1. Losses at the gene ends were 3 bases for V and 2 bases for J; bases not matched to a gene: 8. Germline values: CDR1 KGHSH, CDR2 LQKENI. This CDR3 contains 17 residues.

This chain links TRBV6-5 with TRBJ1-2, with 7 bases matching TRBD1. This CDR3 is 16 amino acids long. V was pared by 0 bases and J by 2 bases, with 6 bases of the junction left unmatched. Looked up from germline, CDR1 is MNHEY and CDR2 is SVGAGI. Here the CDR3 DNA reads TGTGCCAGCAGTTACTCGTACAGGGGAGTAAACTATGGCTACACCTTC. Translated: CASSYSYRGVNYGYTF.

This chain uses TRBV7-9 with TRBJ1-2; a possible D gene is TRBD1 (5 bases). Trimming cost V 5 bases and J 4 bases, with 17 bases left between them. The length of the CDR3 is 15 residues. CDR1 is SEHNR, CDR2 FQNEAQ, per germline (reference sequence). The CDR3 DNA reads TGTGCCAGCAGCCCCACTGCAGGGCCCCCCTATGGCTACACCTTC. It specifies CASSPTAGPPYGYTF.

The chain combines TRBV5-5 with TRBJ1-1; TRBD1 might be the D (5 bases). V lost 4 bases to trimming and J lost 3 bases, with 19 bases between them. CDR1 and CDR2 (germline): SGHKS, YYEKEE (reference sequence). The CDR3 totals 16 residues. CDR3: CASSPRDFRKDTEAFF. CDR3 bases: TGTGCCAGCAGCCCCCGGGACTTTAGGAAAGACACTGAAGCTTTCTTT.

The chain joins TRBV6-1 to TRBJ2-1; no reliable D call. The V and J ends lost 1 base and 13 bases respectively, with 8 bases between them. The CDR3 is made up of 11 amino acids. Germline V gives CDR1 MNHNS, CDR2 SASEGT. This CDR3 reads CASSEELKQFF. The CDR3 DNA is TGTGCCAGCAGTGAAGAACTGAAACAGTTCTTC.

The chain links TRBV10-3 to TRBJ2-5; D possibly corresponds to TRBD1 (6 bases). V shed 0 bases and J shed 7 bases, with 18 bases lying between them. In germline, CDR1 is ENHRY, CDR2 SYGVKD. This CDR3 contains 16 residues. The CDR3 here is CAISESTGTPAGTQYF. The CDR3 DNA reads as TGTGCCATCAGTGAGTCCACTGGGACACCAGCTGGGACCCAGTACTTC.

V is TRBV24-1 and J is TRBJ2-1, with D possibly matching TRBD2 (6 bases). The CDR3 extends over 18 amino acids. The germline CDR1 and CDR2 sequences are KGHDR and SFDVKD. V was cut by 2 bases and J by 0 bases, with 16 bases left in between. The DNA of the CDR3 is TGTGCCACCAGTGATTCCCCGTGGGGGGTAATCTCCTACAATGAGCAGTTCTTC. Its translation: CATSDSPWGVISYNEQFF.

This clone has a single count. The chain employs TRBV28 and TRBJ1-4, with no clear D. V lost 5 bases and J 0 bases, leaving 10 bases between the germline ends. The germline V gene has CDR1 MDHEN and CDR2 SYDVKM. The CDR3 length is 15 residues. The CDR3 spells CASSVGFATNEKLFF. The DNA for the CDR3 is TGTGCCAGCAGTGTCGGGTTTGCAACTAATGAAAAACTGTTTTTT.

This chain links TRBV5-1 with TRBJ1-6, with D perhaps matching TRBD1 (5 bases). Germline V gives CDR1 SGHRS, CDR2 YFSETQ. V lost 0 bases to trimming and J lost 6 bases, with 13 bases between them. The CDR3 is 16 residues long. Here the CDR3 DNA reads TGCGCCAGCAGCTTGGAGGCAGGGCAATCTAATTCACCCCTCCACTTT. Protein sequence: CASSLEAGQSNSPLHF.

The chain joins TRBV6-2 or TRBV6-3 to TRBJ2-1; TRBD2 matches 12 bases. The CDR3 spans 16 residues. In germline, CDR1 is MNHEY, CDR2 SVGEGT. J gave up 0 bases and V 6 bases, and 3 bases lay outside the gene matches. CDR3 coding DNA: TGTGCCAGCAGACCTAGCGGGAGGGTCTCCTACAATGAGCAGTTCTTC. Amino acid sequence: CASRPSGRVSYNEQFF.